This T cell receptor beta chain emerged from a study of cytomegalovirus exposure and HLA in healthy donors. Trimming cost V 0 bases and J 4 bases; bases outside gene matches: 10. The CDR3 runs 17 residues. Germline CDR1 and CDR2: SGHRS and YFSETQ. A word on this clone: Its antigen is undetermined.

The PCR made use of 60 Vbeta and 13 Jbeta primers. The assay was immunoSEQ multiplex PCR, and TCRdb's table has in-frame clones only and misses some. Of approximately 180,000 clones in the sample, 80% were seen once. Study conclusions and caveats: It was taken for granted in presence/absence analyses that sequencing depth across donors was roughly uniform.

The sequenced sample consisted of PBMCs. The receptor comes from a man younger than 40 in good health and CMV-seropositive. The genes are TRBV5-1 and TRBJ2-5; 9 positions match TRBD2. CDR3 DNA: TGCGCCAGCAGCTTGGCGGGCGGGGGGGCCTACAGAGAGACCCAGTACTTC. This gives the protein CASSLAGGGAYRETQYF.